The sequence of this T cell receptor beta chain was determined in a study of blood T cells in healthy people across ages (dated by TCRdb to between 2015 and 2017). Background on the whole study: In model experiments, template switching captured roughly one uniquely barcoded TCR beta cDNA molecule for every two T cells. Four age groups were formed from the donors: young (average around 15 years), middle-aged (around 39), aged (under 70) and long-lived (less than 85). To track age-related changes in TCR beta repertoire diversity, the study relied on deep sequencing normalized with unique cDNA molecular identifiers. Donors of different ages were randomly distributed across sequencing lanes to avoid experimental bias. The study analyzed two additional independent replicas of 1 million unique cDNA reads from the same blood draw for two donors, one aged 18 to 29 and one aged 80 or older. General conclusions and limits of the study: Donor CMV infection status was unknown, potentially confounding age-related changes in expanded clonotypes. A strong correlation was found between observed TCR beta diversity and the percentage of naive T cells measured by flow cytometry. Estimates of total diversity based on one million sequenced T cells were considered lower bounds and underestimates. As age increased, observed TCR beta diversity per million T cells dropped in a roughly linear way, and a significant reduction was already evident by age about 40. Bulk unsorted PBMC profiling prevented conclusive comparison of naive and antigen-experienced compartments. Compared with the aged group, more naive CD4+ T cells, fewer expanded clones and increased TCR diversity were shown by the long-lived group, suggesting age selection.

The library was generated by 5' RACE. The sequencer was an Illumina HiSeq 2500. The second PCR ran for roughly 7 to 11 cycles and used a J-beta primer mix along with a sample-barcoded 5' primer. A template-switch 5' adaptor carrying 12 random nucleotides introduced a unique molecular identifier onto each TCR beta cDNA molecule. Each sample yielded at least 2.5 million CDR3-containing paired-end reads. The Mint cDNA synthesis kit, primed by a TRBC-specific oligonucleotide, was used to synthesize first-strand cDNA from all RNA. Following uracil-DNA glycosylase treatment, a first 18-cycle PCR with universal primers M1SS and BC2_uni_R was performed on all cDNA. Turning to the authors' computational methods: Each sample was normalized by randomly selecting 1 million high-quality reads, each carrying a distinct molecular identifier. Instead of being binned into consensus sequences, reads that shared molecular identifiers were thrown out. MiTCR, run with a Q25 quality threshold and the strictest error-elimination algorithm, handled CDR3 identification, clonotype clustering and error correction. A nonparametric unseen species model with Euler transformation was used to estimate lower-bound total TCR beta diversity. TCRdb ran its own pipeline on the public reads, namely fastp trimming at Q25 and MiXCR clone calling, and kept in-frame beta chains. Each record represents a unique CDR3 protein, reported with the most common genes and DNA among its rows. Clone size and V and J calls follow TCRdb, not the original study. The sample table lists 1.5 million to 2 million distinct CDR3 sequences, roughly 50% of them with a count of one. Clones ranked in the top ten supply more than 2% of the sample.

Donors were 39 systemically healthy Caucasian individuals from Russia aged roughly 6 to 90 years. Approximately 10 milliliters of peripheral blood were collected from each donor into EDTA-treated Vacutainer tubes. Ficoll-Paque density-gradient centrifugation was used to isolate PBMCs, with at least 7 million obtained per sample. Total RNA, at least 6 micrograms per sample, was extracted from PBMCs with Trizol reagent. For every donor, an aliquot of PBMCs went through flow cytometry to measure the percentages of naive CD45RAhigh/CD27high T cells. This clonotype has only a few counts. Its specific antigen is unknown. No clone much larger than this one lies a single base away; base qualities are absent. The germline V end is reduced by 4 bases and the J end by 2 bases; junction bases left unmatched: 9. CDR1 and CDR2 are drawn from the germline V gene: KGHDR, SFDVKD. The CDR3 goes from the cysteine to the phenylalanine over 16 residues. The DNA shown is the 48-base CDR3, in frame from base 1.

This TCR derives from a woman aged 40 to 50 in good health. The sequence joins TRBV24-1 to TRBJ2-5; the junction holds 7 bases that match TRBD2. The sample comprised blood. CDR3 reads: CATSEKPGLPQETQYF. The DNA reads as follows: TGTGCCACCAGTGAAAAACCGGGACTACCACAAGAGACCCAGTACTTC.